What follows describes a single T cell receptor beta chain. Other DNA sequences in this sample translate to the same CDR3. The data are from a study of blood T cell repertoires in COVID-19. At the level of the study: COVID-19 samples, acute and convalescent, were from the United States, Italy and Spain.

CDR3 size: 13 residues. CDR1 is LNHDA, CDR2 SQIVND, per germline (reference sequence). After removal of 1 base from V and 4 bases from J, the junction contained 0 bases not matched to a gene. The method was immunoSEQ multiplex PCR; TCRdb's version includes in-frame clones alone and lacks a portion of them. The data show approximately 240,000 clones, with 86% seen just once and roughly 3% held by the top ten. The chain carries TRBV19 and TRBJ2-5; 7 bases match TRBD2. Source material: peripheral blood. The sequence came from a woman in her 30s who had recovered from COVID-19. CDR3 loop: CASSIGGGETQYF. DNA for the CDR3: TGTGCCAGTAGTATAGGGGGGGGAGAGACCCAGTACTTC.